The T cell receptor (beta chain) described here comes from a study of CD8+CD57+ T cells in acquired aplastic anemia. Genomic DNA was employed as the template in profiling TCR beta VDJ and CDR3. TCRdb re-called the reads through MiXCR, storing one row per CDR3 protein. The repertoire holds 200,000 to 300,000 distinct CDR3 sequences, around 45% seen once, with over 7.5% in the top ten. Germline assignment: CDR1 SGHVS and CDR2 FQNEAQ. The V end was cut by 3 bases, the J end by 8 bases, with 10 bases between. This CDR3 has 12 amino acids. CD8+CD57+ cell expansion had been shown by flow cytometry in patients chosen for sequencing.

This chain links TRBV7-8 with TRBJ1-2, with no clear D. Sequenced input: sorted CD4+, CD8+, or CD8+CD57+ T cells (not recorded which) from PBMCs. The source is a human donor with aplastic anemia. The CDR3, as DNA: TGTGCCAGCAGCTTTCCGAGGCGGGGCTACACCTTC. Its translation: CASSFPRRGYTF.